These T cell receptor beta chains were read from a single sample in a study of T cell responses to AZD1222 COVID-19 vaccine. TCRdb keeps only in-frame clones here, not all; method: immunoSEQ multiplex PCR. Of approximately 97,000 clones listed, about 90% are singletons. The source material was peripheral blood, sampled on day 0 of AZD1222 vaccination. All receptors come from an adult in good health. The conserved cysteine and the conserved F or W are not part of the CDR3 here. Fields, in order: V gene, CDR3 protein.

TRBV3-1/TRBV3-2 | ASSQNRGGTEAF
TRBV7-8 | ASSPGQNSNQPQH
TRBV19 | ASRLTGPPETQY
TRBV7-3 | ASSLRFEGEQF
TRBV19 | ASSIWVRTKNIQY
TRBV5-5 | ASSPPGGGYLEQF
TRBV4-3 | ASSYRGSPLH
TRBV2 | ASTGSSDEQY
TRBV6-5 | ATSDLGHQPQH
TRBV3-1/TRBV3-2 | ASSQSKFGYT
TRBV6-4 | ASSATGGKGYGYT
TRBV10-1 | ASSSWGRRINTEAF
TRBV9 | ASSEGQSRQPQH
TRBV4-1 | ASSQSQLDNQPQH
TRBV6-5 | ASRMGERGEKLF
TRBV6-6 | ASRGQGNQPQH
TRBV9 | ASSTTGGVNEKLF
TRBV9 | ASSVGAGVSDTQY
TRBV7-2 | ASSLVAGLPNEQF
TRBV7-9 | ASRDQGSGNTIY
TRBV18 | ASSPYVGEANEQF
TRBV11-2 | ASSLVGLRGNEQF
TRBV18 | ASSGQETQY
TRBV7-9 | ASSLRQGRENTIY
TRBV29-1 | SVERGTRASTDTQY